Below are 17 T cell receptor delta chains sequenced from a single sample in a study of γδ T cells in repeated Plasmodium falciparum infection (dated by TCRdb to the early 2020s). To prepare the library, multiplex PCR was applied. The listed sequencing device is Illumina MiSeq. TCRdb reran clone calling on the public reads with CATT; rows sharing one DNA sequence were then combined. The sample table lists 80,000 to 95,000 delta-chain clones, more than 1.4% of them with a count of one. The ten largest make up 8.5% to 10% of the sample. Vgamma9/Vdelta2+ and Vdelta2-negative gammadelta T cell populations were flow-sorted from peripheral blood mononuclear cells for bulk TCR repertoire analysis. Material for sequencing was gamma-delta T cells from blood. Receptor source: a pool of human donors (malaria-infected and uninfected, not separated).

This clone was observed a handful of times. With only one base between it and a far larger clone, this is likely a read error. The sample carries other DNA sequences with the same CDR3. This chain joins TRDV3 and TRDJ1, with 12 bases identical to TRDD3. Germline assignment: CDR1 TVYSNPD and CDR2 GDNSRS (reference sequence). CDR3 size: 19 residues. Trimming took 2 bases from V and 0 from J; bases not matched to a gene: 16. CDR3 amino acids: CAFRGGTGGYRWYTDKLIF. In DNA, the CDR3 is TGTGCCTTTCGCGGAGGTACTGGGGGATACCGATGGTACACCGATAAACTCATCTTT.

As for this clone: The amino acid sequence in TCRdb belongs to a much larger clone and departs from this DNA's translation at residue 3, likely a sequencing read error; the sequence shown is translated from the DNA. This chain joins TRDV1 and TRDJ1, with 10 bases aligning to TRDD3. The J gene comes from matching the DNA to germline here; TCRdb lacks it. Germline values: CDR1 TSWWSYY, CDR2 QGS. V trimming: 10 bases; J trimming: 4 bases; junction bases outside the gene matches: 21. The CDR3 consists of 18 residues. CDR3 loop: CAPGIHDHGGDTNDKLIF. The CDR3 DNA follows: TGTGCTCCTGGTATTCACGACCATGGGGGGGATACGAACGATAAACTCATCTTT.

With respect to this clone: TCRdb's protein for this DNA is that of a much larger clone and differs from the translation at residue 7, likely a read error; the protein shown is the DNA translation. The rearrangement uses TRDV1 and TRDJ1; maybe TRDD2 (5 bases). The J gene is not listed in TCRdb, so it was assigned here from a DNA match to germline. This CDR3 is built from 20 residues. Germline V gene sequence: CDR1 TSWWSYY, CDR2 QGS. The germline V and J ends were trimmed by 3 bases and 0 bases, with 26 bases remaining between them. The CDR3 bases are TGTGCTCTTGGGGATCACGCAATCTTTCCTCGCGCAACGAACACCGATAAACTCATCTTT. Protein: CALGDHAIFPRATNTDKLIF.

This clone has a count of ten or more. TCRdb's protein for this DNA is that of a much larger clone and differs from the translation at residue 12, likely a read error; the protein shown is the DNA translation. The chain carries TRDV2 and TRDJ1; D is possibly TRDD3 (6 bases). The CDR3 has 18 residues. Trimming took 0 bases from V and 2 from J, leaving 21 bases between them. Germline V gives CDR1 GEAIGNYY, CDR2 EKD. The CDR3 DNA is TGTGCCTGTGACACCCTTTCTCCAAGAGATACGAGGACCGATAAACTCATCTTT. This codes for CACDTLSPRDTRTDKLIF.

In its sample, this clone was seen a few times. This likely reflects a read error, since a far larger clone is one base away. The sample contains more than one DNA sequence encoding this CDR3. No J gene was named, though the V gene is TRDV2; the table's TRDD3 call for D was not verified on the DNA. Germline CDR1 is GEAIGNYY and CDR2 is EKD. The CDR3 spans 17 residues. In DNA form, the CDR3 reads TGTGCCTGTGACACCGTAGGTGGAAACGCTGGTCCCGATAAGCTCATCTTT. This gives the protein CACDTVGGNAGPDKLIF.

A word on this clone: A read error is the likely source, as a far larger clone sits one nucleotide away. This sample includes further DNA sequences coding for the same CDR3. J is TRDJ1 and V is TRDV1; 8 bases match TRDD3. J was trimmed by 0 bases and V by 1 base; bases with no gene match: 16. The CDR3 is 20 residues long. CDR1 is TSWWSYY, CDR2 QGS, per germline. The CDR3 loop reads CALGEPLYDLGDLYTDKLIF. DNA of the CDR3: TGTGCTCTTGGGGAACCCTTATACGATCTGGGGGACCTTTACACCGATAAACTCATCTTT.

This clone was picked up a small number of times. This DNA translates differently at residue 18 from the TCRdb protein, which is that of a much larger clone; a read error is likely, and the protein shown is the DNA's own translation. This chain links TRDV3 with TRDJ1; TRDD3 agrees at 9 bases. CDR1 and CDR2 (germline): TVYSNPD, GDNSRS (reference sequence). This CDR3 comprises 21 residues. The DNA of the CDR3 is TGTGCCTTGCCCAAGTCCCCGTTCTACCACTGGGGGAGGACTAATCGCGATAGACTCATCTTT. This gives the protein CALPKSPFYHWGRTNRDRLIF.

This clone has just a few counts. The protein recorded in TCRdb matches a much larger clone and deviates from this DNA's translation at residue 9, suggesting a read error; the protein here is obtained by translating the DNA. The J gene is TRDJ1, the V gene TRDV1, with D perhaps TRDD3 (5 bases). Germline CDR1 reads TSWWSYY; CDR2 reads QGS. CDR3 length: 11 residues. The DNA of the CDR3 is TGTGCTCTCCTTATACGGGGTAAACCCATCTTT. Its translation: CALLIRGKPIF.

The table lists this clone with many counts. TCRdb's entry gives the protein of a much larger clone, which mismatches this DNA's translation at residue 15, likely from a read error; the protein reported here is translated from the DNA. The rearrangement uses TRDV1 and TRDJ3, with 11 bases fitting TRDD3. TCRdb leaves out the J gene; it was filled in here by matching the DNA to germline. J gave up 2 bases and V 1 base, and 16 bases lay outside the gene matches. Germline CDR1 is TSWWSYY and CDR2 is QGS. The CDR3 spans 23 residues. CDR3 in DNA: TGTGCTCTTGGGGAACGTTTTCTTTACTGGGGGATAATCACCCCCTGGGACACCCGACAGATGTTTTTC. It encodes CALGERFLYWGIITPWDTRQMFF.

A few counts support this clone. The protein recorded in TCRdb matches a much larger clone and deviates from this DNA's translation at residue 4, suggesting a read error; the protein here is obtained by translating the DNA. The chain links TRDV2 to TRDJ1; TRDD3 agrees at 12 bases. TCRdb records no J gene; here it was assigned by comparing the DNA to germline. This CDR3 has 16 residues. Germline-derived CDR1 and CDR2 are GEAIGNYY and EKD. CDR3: CACATLLGDTVDKLIF. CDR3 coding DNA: TGTGCCTGTGCCACCCTCCTGGGGGATACGGTCGATAAACTCATCTTT.

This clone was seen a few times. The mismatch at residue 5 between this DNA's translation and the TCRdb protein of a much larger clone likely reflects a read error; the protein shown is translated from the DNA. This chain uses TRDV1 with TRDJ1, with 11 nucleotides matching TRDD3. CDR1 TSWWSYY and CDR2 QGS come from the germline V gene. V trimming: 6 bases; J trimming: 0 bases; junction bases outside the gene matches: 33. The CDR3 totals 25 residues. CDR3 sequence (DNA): TGTGCTCTTGGAAGAGGGTGGCGACCTCCCATCTGGGGGATACCCGAAGAATCGTACACCGATAAACTCATCTTT. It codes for CALGRGWRPPIWGIPEESYTDKLIF.

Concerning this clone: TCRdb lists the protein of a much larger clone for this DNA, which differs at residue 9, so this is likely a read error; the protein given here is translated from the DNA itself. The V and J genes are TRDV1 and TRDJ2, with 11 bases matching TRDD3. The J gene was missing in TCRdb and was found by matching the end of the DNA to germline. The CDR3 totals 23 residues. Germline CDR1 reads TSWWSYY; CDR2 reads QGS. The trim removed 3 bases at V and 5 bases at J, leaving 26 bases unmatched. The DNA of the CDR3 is TGTGCTCTTGGGGACCTCCTTCCTGCGATTCCGTACTGGGGGATAACTCCAACAGCACAACTCTTCTTT. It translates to CALGDLLPAIPYWGITPTAQLFF.

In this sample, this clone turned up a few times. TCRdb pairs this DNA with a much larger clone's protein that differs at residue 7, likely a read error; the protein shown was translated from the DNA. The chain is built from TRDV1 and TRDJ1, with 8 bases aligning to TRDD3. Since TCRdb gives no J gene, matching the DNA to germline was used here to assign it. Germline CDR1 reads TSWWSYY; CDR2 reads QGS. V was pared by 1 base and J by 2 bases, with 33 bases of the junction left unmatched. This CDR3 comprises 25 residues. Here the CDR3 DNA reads TGTGCTCTTGGGGAACAGGGGGCCTTCCCCGACTGGGGGCTCCCTCCTATAGGAGGGACCGATAAACTCATCTTT. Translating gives CALGEQGAFPDWGLPPIGGTDKLIF.

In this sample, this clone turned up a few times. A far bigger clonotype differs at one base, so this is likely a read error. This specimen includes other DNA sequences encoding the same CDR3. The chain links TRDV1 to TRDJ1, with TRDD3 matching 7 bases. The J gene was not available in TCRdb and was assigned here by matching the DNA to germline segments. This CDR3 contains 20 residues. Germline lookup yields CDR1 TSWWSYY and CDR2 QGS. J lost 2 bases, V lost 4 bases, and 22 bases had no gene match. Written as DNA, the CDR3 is TGTGCTCTTGGGGCGATACCGGGGGATTTAAAAGGGCGTAAGACCGATAAACTCATCTTT. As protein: CALGAIPGDLKGRKTDKLIF.

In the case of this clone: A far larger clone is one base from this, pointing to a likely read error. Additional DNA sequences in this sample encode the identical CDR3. The CDR3 sequence is CACDPVSDGNTDKLIF. The CDR3 region has the DNA TGTGCCTGTGACCCAGTTAGCGACGGCAACACCGATAAACTCATCTTT. The chain employs TRDV2 and TRDJ1, with no clear D. Since TCRdb gives no J gene, matching the DNA to germline was used here to assign it. V was clipped by 3 bases and J by 0 bases, with 16 bases between them. This CDR3 region has 16 residues. Looked up from germline, CDR1 is GEAIGNYY and CDR2 is EKD.

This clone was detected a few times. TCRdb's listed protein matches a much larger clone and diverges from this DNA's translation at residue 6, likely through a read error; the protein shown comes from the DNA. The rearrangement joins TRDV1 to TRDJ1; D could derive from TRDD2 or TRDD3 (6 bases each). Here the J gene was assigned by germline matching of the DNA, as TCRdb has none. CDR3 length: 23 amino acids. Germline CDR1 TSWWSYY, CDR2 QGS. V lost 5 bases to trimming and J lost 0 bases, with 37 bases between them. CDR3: CALGSLGSLPLFMGGSYTDKLIF. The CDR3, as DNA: TGTGCTCTTGGGTCCCTGGGGAGCCTTCCCTTATTTATGGGGGGTTCGTACACCGATAAACTCATCTTT.

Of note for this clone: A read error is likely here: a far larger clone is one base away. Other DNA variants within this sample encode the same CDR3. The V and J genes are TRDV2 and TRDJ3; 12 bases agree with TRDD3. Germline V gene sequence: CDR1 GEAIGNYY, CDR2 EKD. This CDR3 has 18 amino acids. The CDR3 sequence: CACDTLGDTPWDTRQMFF. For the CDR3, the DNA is TGTGCCTGTGACACGCTGGGGGATACGCCCTGGGACACCCGGCAGATGTTTTTC.